This T cell receptor beta chain was documented in a study of shared clonotypes between healthy human individuals. Study overall: Per donor, CD8 memory used one plate, CD8 naive used two, CD4 memory used three and CD4 naive used three.

A CD45RA+ naive subset and a CD45RA-negative memory subset were split from CD4+ cells. V was trimmed by 5 bases and J by 6 bases, leaving 19 bases between them. From germline, CDR1 is MDHEN and CDR2 SYDVKM. The CDR3 extends over 15 amino acids. At deep level, the assay was performed. TCRdb keeps only in-frame clones here, not all; method: immunoSEQ multiplex PCR. The table shows millions of clones, with more than 80% occurring only once. This clone was recorded only once. The clonotype was recovered from a man between 18 and 29 years old in good health. This rearrangement joins TRBV28 to TRBJ1-2; tentatively, D is TRBD1 (5 bases). Sequencing used naive CD4+ T cells sorted from blood. Subset in this sample: CD45RA+ positively selected. The CDR3 region is CASSTPGGFIDGYTF. CDR3 DNA: TGTGCCAGCAGTACACCGGGGGGGTTTATTGATGGCTACACCTTC.